These T cell receptor beta chains were read from a single sample in a study of blood T cells in healthy people across ages. TCRdb reanalysed the 5' RACE reads using MiXCR and keeps one entry per CDR3 protein. Altogether 700,000 to 800,000 distinct CDR3 sequences are present, 35% to 45% being singletons, with the ten largest covering about 20%. The specimen was blood. The receptors were gathered from a woman aged 60-75 years in good health. The CDR3 runs from the conserved cysteine through the conserved F or W. The D gene is left open where the match is weak. For some rows the clone size is stated as once, few or many, or as a class when expanded; others skip it.

V	D	J	size	DNA	CDR3
TRBV11-2	.	TRBJ2-7	.	TGTGCCAGTGAGAGCTCCTACGAGCAGTACTTC	CASESSYEQYF
TRBV12-3/TRBV12-4	.	TRBJ2-2	.	TGTGCCAGCACTCCCCTGGGGGGGAACACCGGGGAGCTGTTTTTT	CASTPLGGNTGELFF
TRBV7-9	TRBD2	TRBJ2-3	.	TGTGCCAGCAGCCCACTAGCGGGGGTCTCCGCAGATACGCAGTATTTT	CASSPLAGVSADTQYF
TRBV11-1	.	TRBJ1-2	.	TGTGCCAGCAGCTCACGCCCAGACGATACTAACTATGGCTACACCTTC	CASSSRPDDTNYGYTF
TRBV10-3	.	TRBJ2-1	.	TGTGCCATCAGTGAAACAGCCTACAATGAGCAGTTCTTC	CAISETAYNEQFF
TRBV6-5	TRBD1	TRBJ2-2	.	TGTGCCAGCAGTTACAGGGGGCCGAGCACCGGGGAGCTGTTTTTT	CASSYRGPSTGELFF
TRBV5-1	.	TRBJ2-7	many	TGCGCCAGCCACGGGAGTTCCTACGAGCAGTACTTC	CASHGSSYEQYF
TRBV20-1	.	TRBJ1-4	.	TGCAGTGCTAGAGATCCACAGGGATCGGATGAAAAACTGTTTTTT	CSARDPQGSDEKLFF
TRBV4-1	TRBD2	TRBJ2-5	.	TGCGCCAGCAGAGAAAATACCGGGACTAGCGGGAATGAGCAGTACTTC	CASRENTGTSGNEQYF
TRBV24-1	.	TRBJ2-1	few	TGTGCCACCAAAATCTTCAGGGGACCAGCGGGTGCTTACAATGAGCAGTTCTTC	CATKIFRGPAGAYNEQFF
TRBV20-1	.	TRBJ1-2	.	TGCAGTGCCCCCCACAGTGGGGCTCATGGCTACACCTTC	CSAPHSGAHGYTF
TRBV6-5	TRBD2	TRBJ2-5	.	TGTGCCGGCAGTTACTCTGGTGCAGCGGGAGCCGAAGAGACCCAGTACTTC	CAGSYSGAAGAEETQYF
TRBV11-2	.	TRBJ1-2	many	TGTGCCAGCAGCTTAGTCCCTGGAGGCTACACCTTC	CASSLVPGGYTF
TRBV4-3	TRBD1	TRBJ2-7	few	TGCGCCAGCAGCCAATACTCGGGACAGTCCTACGAGCAGTACTTC	CASSQYSGQSYEQYF
TRBV6-5	.	TRBJ2-2	.	TGTGCCAGCAGTTACGGGACCGTGAACACCGGGGAGCTGTTTTTT	CASSYGTVNTGELFF
TRBV25-1	.	TRBJ2-3	.	TGTGCCAGCAGTGATCCCCGTACGCAGTATTTT	CASSDPRTQYF
TRBV7-9	.	TRBJ2-7	few	TGTGCCAGCAGCTCCCCCGGGCAGATCTACGAGCAGTACTTC	CASSSPGQIYEQYF
TRBV10-3	TRBD1	TRBJ1-4	few	TGTGCCATCGGATCAGGGGGAACTAATGAAAAACTGTTTTTT	CAIGSGGTNEKLFF
TRBV6-2/TRBV6-3	.	TRBJ2-7	.	TGTGCCAGCAGATGGGGACTTACCAGCTCCTACAATGAGCAGTACTTC	CASRWGLTSSYNEQYF
TRBV7-8	TRBD2	TRBJ2-2	.	TGTACCAGCAGTCTCGAGCGGGGGCCGAACACCGGGGAGCTGTTTTTT	CTSSLERGPNTGELFF
TRBV12-3/TRBV12-4	.	TRBJ1-4	.	TGTGCCAGCAGTGAGGTTTTGGCCGGAGACAATGAAAAACTGTTTTTT	CASSEVLAGDNEKLFF
TRBV9	.	TRBJ2-1	.	TGTGCCAGCAGCAAAGAACGGGGGCCCGTCGAGCAGTTCTTC	CASSKERGPVEQFF
TRBV12-3/TRBV12-4	.	TRBJ1-4	.	TGTGCCAGCAGTTTGGGGGGTTCTGAAAAACTGTTTTTT	CASSLGGSEKLFF
TRBV7-8	TRBD2	TRBJ2-3	.	TGTGCCAGCAGCTTAGGAGTACTAGCGTCTACAGATACGCAGTATTTT	CASSLGVLASTDTQYF
TRBV9	.	TRBJ2-7	.	TGTGCCAGCAGTTTCAGCTCCGGCGGACTCTCCTACGAGCAGTACTTC	CASSFSSGGLSYEQYF
TRBV5-1	.	TRBJ1-4	.	TGCGCCAGCAGCCGAGACAGCTCGAGTTTCCTTAATGAAGAACTGTTTTTT	CASSRDSSSFLNEELFF
TRBV3-1	.	TRBJ2-5	few	TGTGCCAGCAGCCAAGAGAAGACCGGGACCCAGTACTTC	CASSQEKTGTQYF
TRBV6-4	.	TRBJ1-6	.	TGTGCCAGCAGTGCCCGCAGTAATTCACCCCCCCACTTT	CASSARSNSPPHF
TRBV3-1	.	TRBJ2-5	.	TGTGCCAGCAGCCAAGGCGCAGTTAAAGAGACCCAGTACTTC	CASSQGAVKETQYF
TRBV9	TRBD2	TRBJ2-1	.	TGTGTCAGCGGAGCGGGGGGTCACAATGAGCAGTTCTTC	CVSGAGGHNEQFF
TRBV10-3	.	TRBJ1-4	few	TGTGCCATCAGTGAAGACACCAGGAGTGAAAAACTGTTTTTT	CAISEDTRSEKLFF
TRBV29-1	.	TRBJ1-1	.	TGCAGCGTTGGGGTGGGGGGCACTGAAGCTTTCTTT	CSVGVGGTEAFF
TRBV4-3	TRBD2	TRBJ2-1	.	TGCGCCAGCAGCCGCAACGGGGGGACTAGCGGTGGCGCACAGTTCTTC	CASSRNGGTSGGAQFF
TRBV10-3	TRBD2	TRBJ2-5	few	TGTGCCATCAGTGTCTCAAAGACTAGCGGGGGACAAGAGACCCAGTACTTC	CAISVSKTSGGQETQYF
TRBV6-2/TRBV6-3	.	TRBJ1-2	few	TGTGCCAGCACCCCCGACGGCGGGGGTGGCTACACCTTC	CASTPDGGGGYTF
TRBV7-9	TRBD2	TRBJ2-1	few	TGTGCCAGCAGCCCCGAAGGAGGGTGGCGGGAGACGTCGAGCAATGAGCAGTTCTTC	CASSPEGGWRETSSNEQFF